The clone carrying this TCR beta chain occurred once. Per the original data handling: Cell counts per sample came from amplifying reference gene primers. Measured with immunoSEQ multiplex PCR; TCRdb has only the in-frame clones, and not every one. The DNA was the basis for D and trimming; V, J and clone size are from that table. The sample lists 95,000 to 150,000 clones; around 80% were seen once. These data are taken from a study of blood T cell repertoires in COVID-19. Looking at the study overall: Acute and convalescent COVID-19 samples came from the United States, Italy and Spain. Nucleic acid was either cDNA or gDNA, and it came from T cells, B-cell-depleted T cells, or PBMCs.

The source is a man aged 55-75 years with active or convalescent COVID-19. The sample consisted of peripheral blood.

The CDR3 protein is CASSQDQDSPLHF. Here the CDR3 DNA reads TGTGCCAGCAGCCAAGATCAGGATTCACCCCTCCACTTT. The chain joins TRBV3-1 (or the pseudogene TRBV3-2) to TRBJ1-6; D not resolved. CDR1 is LGHDT, CDR2 YNNKEL, per germline (reference sequence). The ends were cut back, 0 bases at V and 8 bases at J, with 5 bases in the middle. This CDR3 is built from 13 residues.